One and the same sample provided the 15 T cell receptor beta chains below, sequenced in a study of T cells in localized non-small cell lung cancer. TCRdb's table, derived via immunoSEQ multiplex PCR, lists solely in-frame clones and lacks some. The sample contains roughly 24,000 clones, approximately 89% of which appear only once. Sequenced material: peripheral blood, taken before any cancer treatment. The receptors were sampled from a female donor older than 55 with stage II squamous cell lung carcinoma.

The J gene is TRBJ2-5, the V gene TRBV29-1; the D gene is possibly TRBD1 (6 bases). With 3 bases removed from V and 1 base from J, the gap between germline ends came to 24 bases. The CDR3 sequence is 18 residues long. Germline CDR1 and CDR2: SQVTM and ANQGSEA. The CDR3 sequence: CSVDVWLRAGDSQETQYF. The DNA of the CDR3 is TGCAGCGTTGATGTTTGGCTGCGGGCAGGGGATTCCCAAGAGACCCAGTACTTC.

The DNA for the CDR3 is TGCGCCAGCGGGAATTTGGGACAGGCCCTCTATGGCTACACCTTC. It encodes CASGNLGQALYGYTF. This sequence joins TRBV5-1 and TRBJ1-2, with TRBD1 matching 8 bases. The J segment lost 4 bases and the V segment lost 7 bases, leaving 12 bases of the junction unmatched. The V gene's germline CDR1 is SGHRS and CDR2 YFSETQ. The CDR3 is 15 residues long.

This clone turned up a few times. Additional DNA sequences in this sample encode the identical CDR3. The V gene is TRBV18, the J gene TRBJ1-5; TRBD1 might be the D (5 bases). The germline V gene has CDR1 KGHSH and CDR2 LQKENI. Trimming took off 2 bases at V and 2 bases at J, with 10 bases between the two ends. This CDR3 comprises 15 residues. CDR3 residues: CASSPDRGGNQPQHF. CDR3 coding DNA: TGTGCCAGCTCACCAGATAGAGGGGGCAATCAGCCCCAGCATTTT.

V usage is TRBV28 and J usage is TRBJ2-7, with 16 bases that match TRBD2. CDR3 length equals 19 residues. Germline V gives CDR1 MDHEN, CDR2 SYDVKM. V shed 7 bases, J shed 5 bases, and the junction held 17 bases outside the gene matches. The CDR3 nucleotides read TGTGCCAGCACAATACCCGGGACTAGCGGGGGGGTAGATAGGGACGAGCAGTACTTC. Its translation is CASTIPGTSGGVDRDEQYF.

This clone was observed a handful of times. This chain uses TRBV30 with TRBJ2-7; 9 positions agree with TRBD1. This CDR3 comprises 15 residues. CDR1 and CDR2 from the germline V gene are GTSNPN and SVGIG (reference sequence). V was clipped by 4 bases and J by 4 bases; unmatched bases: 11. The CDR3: CAWTGQGGLGYEQYF. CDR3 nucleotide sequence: TGTGCCTGGACGGGACAGGGAGGCCTCGGTTACGAGCAGTACTTC.

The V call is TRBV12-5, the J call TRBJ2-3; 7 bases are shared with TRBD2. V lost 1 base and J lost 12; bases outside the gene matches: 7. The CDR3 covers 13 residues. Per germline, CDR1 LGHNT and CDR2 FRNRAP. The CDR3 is CASGLDVGTIQYF. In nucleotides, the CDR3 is TGTGCTAGTGGTTTGGACGTCGGGACTATCCAGTATTTT. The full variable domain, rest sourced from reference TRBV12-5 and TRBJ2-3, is DARVTQTPRHKVTEMGQEVTMRCQPILGHNTVFWYRQTMMQGLELLAYFRNRAPLDDSGMPKDRFSAEMPDATLATLKIQPSEPRDSAVYFCASGLDVGTIQYFGPGTRLTVL.

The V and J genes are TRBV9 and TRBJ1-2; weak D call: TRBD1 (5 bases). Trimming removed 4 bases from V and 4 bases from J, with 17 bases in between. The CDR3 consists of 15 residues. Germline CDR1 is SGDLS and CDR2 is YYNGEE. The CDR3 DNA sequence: TGTGCCAGCAGCCCGAGGGGTCAGATTGGCTATGGCTACACCTTC. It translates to CASSPRGQIGYGYTF. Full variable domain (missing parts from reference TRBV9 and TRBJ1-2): DSGVTQTPKHLITATGQRVTLRCSPRSGDLSVYWYQQSLDQGLQFLIQYYNGEERAKGNILERFSAQQFPDLHSELNLSSLELGDSALYFCASSPRGQIGYGYTFGSGTRLTVV.

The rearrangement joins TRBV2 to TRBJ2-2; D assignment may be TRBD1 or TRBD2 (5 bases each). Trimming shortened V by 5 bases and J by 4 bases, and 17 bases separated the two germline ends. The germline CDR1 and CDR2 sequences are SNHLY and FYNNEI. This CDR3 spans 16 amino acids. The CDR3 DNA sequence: TGTGCCAGCAGTCCACCTGGGGGAGTTCGCACCGGGGAGCTGTTTTTT. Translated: CASSPPGGVRTGELFF.

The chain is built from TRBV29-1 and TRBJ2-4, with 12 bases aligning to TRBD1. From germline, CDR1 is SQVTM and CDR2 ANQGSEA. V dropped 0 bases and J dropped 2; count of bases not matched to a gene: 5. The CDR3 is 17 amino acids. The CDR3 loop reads CSVEDVGQGATKNIQYF. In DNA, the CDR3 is TGCAGCGTTGAAGATGTGGGACAGGGGGCAACCAAAAACATTCAGTACTTC.

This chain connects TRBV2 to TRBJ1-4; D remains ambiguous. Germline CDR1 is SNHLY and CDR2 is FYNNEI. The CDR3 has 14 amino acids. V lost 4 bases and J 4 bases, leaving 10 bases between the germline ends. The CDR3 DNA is TGTGCCAGCAGTGCCGCAGCCTTTAATGAAAAACTGTTTTTT. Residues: CASSAAAFNEKLFF. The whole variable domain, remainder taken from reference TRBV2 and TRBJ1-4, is EPEVTQTPSHQVTQMGQEVILRCVPISNHLYFYWYRQILGQKVEFLVSFYNNEISEKSEIFDDQFSVERPDGSNFTLKIRSTKLEDSAMYFCASSAAAFNEKLFFGSGTQLSVL.

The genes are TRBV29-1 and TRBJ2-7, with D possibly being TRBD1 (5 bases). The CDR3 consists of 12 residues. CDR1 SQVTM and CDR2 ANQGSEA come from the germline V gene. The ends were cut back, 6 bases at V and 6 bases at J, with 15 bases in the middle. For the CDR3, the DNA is TGCAGCGTGGCCGACAGTATTCGCGAGCAGTACTTC. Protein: CSVADSIREQYF.

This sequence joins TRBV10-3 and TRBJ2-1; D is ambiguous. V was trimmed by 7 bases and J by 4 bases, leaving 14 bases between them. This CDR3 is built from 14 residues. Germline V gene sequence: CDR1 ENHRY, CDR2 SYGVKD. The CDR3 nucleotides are TGTGCCATCAAAGAGGCTAGTCAGTACAATGAGCAGTTCTTC. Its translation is CAIKEASQYNEQFF.

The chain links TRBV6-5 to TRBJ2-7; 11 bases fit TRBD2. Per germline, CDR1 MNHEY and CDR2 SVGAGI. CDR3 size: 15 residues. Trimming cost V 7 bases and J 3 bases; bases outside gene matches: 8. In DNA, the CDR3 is TGTGCCAGCACCGACTCCGGGACTAGCGGCTACGAGCAGTACTTC. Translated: CASTDSGTSGYEQYF.

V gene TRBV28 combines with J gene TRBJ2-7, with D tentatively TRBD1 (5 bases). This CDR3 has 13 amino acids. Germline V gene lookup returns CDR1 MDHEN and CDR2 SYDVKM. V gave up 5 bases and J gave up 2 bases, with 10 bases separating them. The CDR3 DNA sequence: TGTGCCAGCAGTCTTGACAGCACCTACGAGCAGTACTTC. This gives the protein CASSLDSTYEQYF.

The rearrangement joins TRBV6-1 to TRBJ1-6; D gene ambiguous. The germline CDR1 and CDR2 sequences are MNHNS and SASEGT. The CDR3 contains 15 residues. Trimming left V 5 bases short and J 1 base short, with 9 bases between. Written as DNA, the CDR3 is TGTGCCAGCAGTAGCTTAGGGTCCTATAATTCACCCCTCCACTTT. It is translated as CASSSLGSYNSPLHF.